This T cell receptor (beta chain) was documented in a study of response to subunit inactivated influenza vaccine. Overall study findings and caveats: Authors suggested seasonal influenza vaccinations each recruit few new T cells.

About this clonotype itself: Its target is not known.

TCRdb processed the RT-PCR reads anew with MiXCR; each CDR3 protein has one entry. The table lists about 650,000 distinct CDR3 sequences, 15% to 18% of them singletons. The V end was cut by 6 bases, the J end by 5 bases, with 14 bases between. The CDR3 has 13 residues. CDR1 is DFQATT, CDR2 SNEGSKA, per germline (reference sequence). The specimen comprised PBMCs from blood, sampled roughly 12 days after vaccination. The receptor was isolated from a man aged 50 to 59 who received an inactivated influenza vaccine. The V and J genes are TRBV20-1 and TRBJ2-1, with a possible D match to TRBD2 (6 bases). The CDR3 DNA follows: TGCAGTGCAGGGGACTCGCTTAACAATGAGCAGTTCTTC. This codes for CSAGDSLNNEQFF.